Detailed here is one T cell receptor (beta chain). CDR3 length: 16 residues. The germline gives CDR1 MDHEN, CDR2 SYDVKM. With 5 bases removed from V and 0 bases from J, the gap between germline ends came to 15 bases. TCRdb recomputed calls from the 5' RACE reads with MiXCR, one row per CDR3 protein. The table records some 260,000 distinct CDR3 sequences, about 14% of them present only once. The data derive from a study of identical twins. Sequencing was performed on memory (CD45RO+) T cells sorted from blood. This TCR was recovered from a woman aged 18-30 years in good health. The genes are TRBV28 and TRBJ2-3, with D unclear. The CDR3 protein is CASSTSSDPSTDTQYF. CDR3 nucleotide sequence: TGTGCCAGCAGTACGTCCTCGGACCCTAGCACAGATACGCAGTATTTT. Complete variable domain (other parts from reference TRBV28 and TRBJ2-3): DVKVTQSSRYLVKRTGEKVFLECVQDMDHENMFWYRQDPGLGLRLIYFSYDVKMKEKGDIPEGYSVSREKKERFSLILESASTNQTSMYLCASSTSSDPSTDTQYFGPGTRLTVL.